This TCR beta chain was recorded in a study of blood T cell repertoires in COVID-19. About the study: T cells, B-cell-depleted T cells, or PBMCs provided the cDNA or gDNA that served as material.

This clone has just one count. Assay used: immunoSEQ multiplex PCR; TCRdb lists only in-frame clones, some missing. Here the sample spans about 120,000 clones, approximately 84% being singletons. This CDR3 region has 15 residues. Germline V gives CDR1 SEHNR, CDR2 FQNEAQ (reference sequence). Trimming cost V 5 bases and J 5 bases; bases outside gene matches: 8. Input material: peripheral blood. The chain carries TRBV7-9 and TRBJ2-5, with 10 nucleotides matching TRBD2. The TCR was taken from a man between 65 and 80 years old with active or convalescent COVID-19. CDR3 sequence: CASSPPGLAMETQYF. The CDR3 DNA reads as TGTGCCAGCAGCCCTCCGGGACTAGCGATGGAGACCCAGTACTTC.